The rows below give T cell receptor beta chains drawn from one sample of a study of blood T cell repertoires in COVID-19. The assay was immunoSEQ multiplex PCR, and TCRdb's table has in-frame clones only and misses some. The sample shows more than 40,000 clones, 85% to 90% of them seen only once. Sequencing was done on a sample of peripheral blood. These receptors all come from a man older than 75 with acute or convalescent COVID-19. Each CDR3 is given with its conserved first and last residue. Fields, in order: D gene, V gene, J gene, clone size, CDR3 DNA, CDR3 protein. D genes are given only for firm matches. Size values are once, few and many counts, or a class for expanded clones, and some rows have none.

d_call: .; v_call: TRBV19; j_call: TRBJ1-4; clone_size: .; cdr3_nt: TGTGCCAGTCTCGGGGGGACTGCAACTAATGAAAAACTGTTTTTT; cdr3_aa: CASLGGTATNEKLFF
d_call: .; v_call: TRBV6-5; j_call: TRBJ1-5; clone_size: .; cdr3_nt: TGTGCCAGCAGTTACTCGAGTAGCAATCAGCCCCAGCATTTT; cdr3_aa: CASSYSSSNQPQHF
d_call: .; v_call: TRBV7-9; j_call: TRBJ2-7; clone_size: .; cdr3_nt: TGTGCCAGCGCCTCAGGCCCTCCCTACGAGCAGTACTTC; cdr3_aa: CASASGPPYEQYF
d_call: .; v_call: TRBV18; j_call: TRBJ1-6; clone_size: .; cdr3_nt: TGTGCCAGCTCACGGGCCCACGGGGGTGATTATAATTCACCCCTCCACTTT; cdr3_aa: CASSRAHGGDYNSPLHF
d_call: .; v_call: TRBV23-1; j_call: TRBJ2-7; clone_size: .; cdr3_nt: TGCGCCAGCAGTCAAGACTTCCACGAGCAGTACTTC; cdr3_aa: CASSQDFHEQYF
d_call: .; v_call: TRBV5-8; j_call: TRBJ1-5; clone_size: .; cdr3_nt: TGTGCCAGCAGCTTCGTCTATCAGCCCCAGCATTTT; cdr3_aa: CASSFVYQPQHF
d_call: TRBD1; v_call: TRBV5-1; j_call: TRBJ2-7; clone_size: .; cdr3_nt: TGCGCCAGCAGCTTGGTGGGACAGAGCCTATCCGAGCAGTACTTC; cdr3_aa: CASSLVGQSLSEQYF
d_call: TRBD1; v_call: TRBV11-2; j_call: TRBJ1-1; clone_size: .; cdr3_nt: TGTGCCAGCAGCCCCAGGACAGGGAGGGGAACTGAAGCTTTCTTT; cdr3_aa: CASSPRTGRGTEAFF
d_call: TRBD2; v_call: TRBV4-2; j_call: TRBJ2-1; clone_size: .; cdr3_nt: TGTGCCAGCAGTCCGCTAGCGGGCCATGAGCAGTTCTTC; cdr3_aa: CASSPLAGHEQFF
d_call: TRBD2; v_call: TRBV7-2; j_call: TRBJ2-1; clone_size: .; cdr3_nt: TGTGCCAGCAGCACCGGACTAGTAGCCTACAATGAGCAGTTCTTC; cdr3_aa: CASSTGLVAYNEQFF
d_call: TRBD1; v_call: TRBV19; j_call: TRBJ2-6; clone_size: once; cdr3_nt: TGTGCCAGTACTACAGGGGGAACTGGGGCCAACGTCCTGACTTTC; cdr3_aa: CASTTGGTGANVLTF
d_call: .; v_call: TRBV27; j_call: TRBJ1-2; clone_size: .; cdr3_nt: TGTGCCAGCAGTTTAAACAGAGCTTCTATTGGCTACACCTTC; cdr3_aa: CASSLNRASIGYTF
d_call: TRBD1; v_call: TRBV2; j_call: TRBJ2-7; clone_size: .; cdr3_nt: TGTGCCACGGGACAGGGGGTTTTCAACGAGCAGTACTTC; cdr3_aa: CATGQGVFNEQYF
d_call: TRBD1; v_call: TRBV11-2; j_call: TRBJ1-5; clone_size: .; cdr3_nt: TGTGCCAGCAGCCAGGACAGGGGTGGCAATCAGCCCCAGCATTTT; cdr3_aa: CASSQDRGGNQPQHF
d_call: TRBD2; v_call: TRBV6-2/TRBV6-3; j_call: TRBJ2-5; clone_size: once; cdr3_nt: TGTGCCAGCAGTCGCGGGACTAGCGGGTATAATCCCGATCGGGAGACCCAGTACTTC; cdr3_aa: CASSRGTSGYNPDRETQYF
d_call: .; v_call: TRBV5-1; j_call: TRBJ2-7; clone_size: .; cdr3_nt: TGCGCCAGCAGCACAGGGATGTACTACGAGCAGTACTTC; cdr3_aa: CASSTGMYYEQYF
d_call: TRBD2; v_call: TRBV7-9; j_call: TRBJ2-5; clone_size: .; cdr3_nt: TGTGCCAGCAGCTTAGTACGGGGGGTTCGGGTGGAGACCCAGTACTTC; cdr3_aa: CASSLVRGVRVETQYF
d_call: TRBD1; v_call: TRBV5-1; j_call: TRBJ1-1; clone_size: once; cdr3_nt: TGCGCCAGCAGCTTGGAGGCAGGGGGCAGGGGAGCTTTCTTT; cdr3_aa: CASSLEAGGRGAFF
d_call: TRBD1; v_call: TRBV19; j_call: TRBJ2-5; clone_size: .; cdr3_nt: TGTGCCAGTAGAACCATTACAGGGGACCAAGAGACCCAGTACTTC; cdr3_aa: CASRTITGDQETQYF
d_call: TRBD1; v_call: TRBV2; j_call: TRBJ1-1; clone_size: .; cdr3_nt: TGTGCCAGTTCACAGGGGGCAATAACTGAAGCTTTCTTT; cdr3_aa: CASSQGAITEAFF
d_call: TRBD1; v_call: TRBV7-2; j_call: TRBJ2-2; clone_size: .; cdr3_nt: TGTGCCAGCAGCATACGACAGGGTGGCACCGGGGAGCTGTTTTTT; cdr3_aa: CASSIRQGGTGELFF
d_call: .; v_call: TRBV6-6; j_call: TRBJ1-6; clone_size: .; cdr3_nt: TGTGCCAGCAGTTACTCGAGAAATTCACCCCTCCACTTT; cdr3_aa: CASSYSRNSPLHF
d_call: .; v_call: TRBV5-1; j_call: TRBJ2-1; clone_size: .; cdr3_nt: TGCGCCAGCAGCTTTTCGAGTAGCTCCTACAATGAGCAGTTCTTC; cdr3_aa: CASSFSSSSYNEQFF
d_call: .; v_call: TRBV7-2; j_call: TRBJ2-1; clone_size: .; cdr3_nt: TGTGCCAGCAGCATTTCTAGAAACAATGAGCAGTTCTTC; cdr3_aa: CASSISRNNEQFF
d_call: TRBD1; v_call: TRBV18; j_call: TRBJ1-3; clone_size: few; cdr3_nt: TGTGCCAGCTCATCTGGGACAGGGTCTGGAAACACCATATATTTT; cdr3_aa: CASSSGTGSGNTIYF
d_call: .; v_call: TRBV6-5; j_call: TRBJ2-1; clone_size: .; cdr3_nt: TGTGCCAGCAGTCTGGACAGCCACAATGAGCAGTTCTTC; cdr3_aa: CASSLDSHNEQFF
d_call: TRBD1; v_call: TRBV27; j_call: TRBJ1-2; clone_size: .; cdr3_nt: TGTGCCAGCAGCCCTGGACCGGGACAGGGGGTACAGTATGGCTACACCTTC; cdr3_aa: CASSPGPGQGVQYGYTF
d_call: .; v_call: TRBV6-1; j_call: TRBJ1-2; clone_size: .; cdr3_nt: TGTGCCAGCAGTGAAAGCATCGGGAACTATGGCTACACCTTC; cdr3_aa: CASSESIGNYGYTF
d_call: .; v_call: TRBV19; j_call: TRBJ2-7; clone_size: few; cdr3_nt: TGTGCCAGTAGTCCACAGGTATCTATAGCCTACGAGCAGTACTTC; cdr3_aa: CASSPQVSIAYEQYF
d_call: .; v_call: TRBV11-3; j_call: TRBJ2-6; clone_size: .; cdr3_nt: TGTGCCAGCAGCAGGGGGGGATTCTCTGGGGCCAACGTCCTGACTTTC; cdr3_aa: CASSRGGFSGANVLTF
d_call: .; v_call: TRBV12-3/TRBV12-4; j_call: TRBJ1-6; clone_size: .; cdr3_nt: TGTGCCAGTAGGCGGGGGTCGTATTCACCCCTCCACTTT; cdr3_aa: CASRRGSYSPLHF
d_call: .; v_call: TRBV24-1; j_call: TRBJ1-5; clone_size: .; cdr3_nt: TGTGCCACCAGTGATACGGGATCCCCCAATCAGCCCCAGCATTTT; cdr3_aa: CATSDTGSPNQPQHF
d_call: .; v_call: TRBV7-2; j_call: TRBJ1-5; clone_size: .; cdr3_nt: TGTGCCAGCAGCCCCCGGGGAGTTAAGGAGCCCCAGCATTTT; cdr3_aa: CASSPRGVKEPQHF
d_call: .; v_call: TRBV11-2; j_call: TRBJ1-1; clone_size: .; cdr3_nt: TGTGCCAGCAGTCGTGCCGGGGGCACTGAAGCTTTCTTT; cdr3_aa: CASSRAGGTEAFF
d_call: .; v_call: TRBV27; j_call: TRBJ2-5; clone_size: .; cdr3_nt: TGTGCCAGCAACCAACAGGGTCGGCAGCGGGAGACCCAGTACTTC; cdr3_aa: CASNQQGRQRETQYF
d_call: .; v_call: TRBV5-5; j_call: TRBJ2-5; clone_size: .; cdr3_nt: TGTGCCAGCAGCCGGGGATCCCAAGAGACCCAGTACTTC; cdr3_aa: CASSRGSQETQYF
d_call: TRBD1; v_call: TRBV19; j_call: TRBJ2-3; clone_size: .; cdr3_nt: TGTGCCAGTAGCACTGGACAGGGTGGGACAGATACGCAGTATTTT; cdr3_aa: CASSTGQGGTDTQYF
d_call: .; v_call: TRBV7-2; j_call: TRBJ2-7; clone_size: .; cdr3_nt: TGTGCCAGCAGCTTAGAGGCGGGCTCCTACGAGCAGTACTTC; cdr3_aa: CASSLEAGSYEQYF
d_call: TRBD2; v_call: TRBV19; j_call: TRBJ2-3; clone_size: few; cdr3_nt: TGTGCCAGTACCGGCGGGACTAGCGGGTCGTCTACCCCTAGCACAGATACGCAGTATTTT; cdr3_aa: CASTGGTSGSSTPSTDTQYF
d_call: .; v_call: TRBV6-5; j_call: TRBJ1-1; clone_size: once; cdr3_nt: TGTGCCAGCAGCCCCTGGCCCCCTCTGGAAGCTTTCTTT; cdr3_aa: CASSPWPPLEAFF
d_call: TRBD1; v_call: TRBV29-1; j_call: TRBJ1-2; clone_size: once; cdr3_nt: TGCAGCGTTGAGGGACAGTGGGATAACTATGGCTACACCTTC; cdr3_aa: CSVEGQWDNYGYTF
d_call: TRBD1; v_call: TRBV19; j_call: TRBJ1-2; clone_size: .; cdr3_nt: TGTGCCAGTAGTATAGCCCCTGGACAGGGCCATGGCTACACCTTC; cdr3_aa: CASSIAPGQGHGYTF
d_call: .; v_call: TRBV18; j_call: TRBJ2-7; clone_size: .; cdr3_nt: TGTGCCAGCTCACCACCCGGGACACCCTACGAGCAGTACTTC; cdr3_aa: CASSPPGTPYEQYF
d_call: TRBD2; v_call: TRBV5-5; j_call: TRBJ2-2; clone_size: .; cdr3_nt: TGTGCCAGCAGCTTGGTAGCGGGGGAAATTGCCGGGGAGCTGTTTTTT; cdr3_aa: CASSLVAGEIAGELFF
d_call: .; v_call: TRBV7-9; j_call: TRBJ1-1; clone_size: .; cdr3_nt: TGTGCCAGCAGCGGTCGGGACACGATGAACACTGAAGCTTTCTTT; cdr3_aa: CASSGRDTMNTEAFF
d_call: TRBD2; v_call: TRBV7-9; j_call: TRBJ2-1; clone_size: .; cdr3_nt: TGTGCCAGCAGCCCTCCTCCACTAGCGGCGCAGCAGTTCTTC; cdr3_aa: CASSPPPLAAQQFF
d_call: .; v_call: TRBV6-1; j_call: TRBJ2-5; clone_size: once; cdr3_nt: TGTGCCAGCAGTGAAGGAGGGGAGACCCAGTACTTC; cdr3_aa: CASSEGGETQYF
d_call: TRBD2; v_call: TRBV6-1; j_call: TRBJ2-1; clone_size: .; cdr3_nt: TGTGCCAGCAGTGAAGGACTAGCTGGCAATGAGCAGTTCTTC; cdr3_aa: CASSEGLAGNEQFF
d_call: .; v_call: TRBV9; j_call: TRBJ2-2; clone_size: few; cdr3_nt: TGTGCCAGCAGCGTGGGACTTTCCACCGGGGAGCTGTTTTTT; cdr3_aa: CASSVGLSTGELFF
d_call: TRBD2; v_call: TRBV29-1; j_call: TRBJ2-3; clone_size: .; cdr3_nt: TGCAGCGCACCTCGGGGGGGCGGGGATACGCAGTATTTT; cdr3_aa: CSAPRGGGDTQYF
d_call: .; v_call: TRBV20-1; j_call: TRBJ1-1; clone_size: .; cdr3_nt: TGCAGTGCTAGCCAGGACAGTGAAGCTTTCTTT; cdr3_aa: CSASQDSEAFF
d_call: TRBD1; v_call: TRBV4-1; j_call: TRBJ1-5; clone_size: .; cdr3_nt: TGCGCCAGAGGACAGGTCAGCAATCAGCCCCAGCATTTT; cdr3_aa: CARGQVSNQPQHF
d_call: .; v_call: TRBV5-1; j_call: TRBJ1-1; clone_size: few; cdr3_nt: TGCGCCAGCAGGCGAGAGTACGGCACTGAAGCTTTCTTT; cdr3_aa: CASRREYGTEAFF
d_call: TRBD1; v_call: TRBV5-1; j_call: TRBJ2-5; clone_size: .; cdr3_nt: TGCGCCAGCAGCTTGGGGACAGGGAACCAAGAGACCCAGTACTTC; cdr3_aa: CASSLGTGNQETQYF
d_call: TRBD1; v_call: TRBV5-1; j_call: TRBJ1-2; clone_size: .; cdr3_nt: TGCGCCAGCAGTTCCGGGACAGGGGAGGGAGGCTACACCTTC; cdr3_aa: CASSSGTGEGGYTF
d_call: .; v_call: TRBV18; j_call: TRBJ1-2; clone_size: .; cdr3_nt: TGTGCCAGCTCACCACCGGGGCAGCACTTTAACTATGGCTACACCTTC; cdr3_aa: CASSPPGQHFNYGYTF
d_call: .; v_call: TRBV6-5; j_call: TRBJ2-7; clone_size: .; cdr3_nt: TGTGCCAGCAGTCTCGGCGGGACGGATTCCTACGAGCAGTACTTC; cdr3_aa: CASSLGGTDSYEQYF